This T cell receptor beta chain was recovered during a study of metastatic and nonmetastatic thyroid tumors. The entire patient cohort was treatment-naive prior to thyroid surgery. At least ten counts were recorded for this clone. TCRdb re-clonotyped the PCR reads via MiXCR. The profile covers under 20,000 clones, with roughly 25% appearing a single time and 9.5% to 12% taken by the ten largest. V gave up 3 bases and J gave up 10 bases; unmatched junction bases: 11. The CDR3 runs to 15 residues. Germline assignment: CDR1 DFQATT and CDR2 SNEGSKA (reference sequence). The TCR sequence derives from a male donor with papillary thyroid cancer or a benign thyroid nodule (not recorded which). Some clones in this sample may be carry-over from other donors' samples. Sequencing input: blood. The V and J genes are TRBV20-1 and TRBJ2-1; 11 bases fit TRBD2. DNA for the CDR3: TGCAGTGCTAGGGTTAGCGGGGGGGAAGTGTCCGAGCAGTTCTTC. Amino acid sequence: CSARVSGGEVSEQFF.